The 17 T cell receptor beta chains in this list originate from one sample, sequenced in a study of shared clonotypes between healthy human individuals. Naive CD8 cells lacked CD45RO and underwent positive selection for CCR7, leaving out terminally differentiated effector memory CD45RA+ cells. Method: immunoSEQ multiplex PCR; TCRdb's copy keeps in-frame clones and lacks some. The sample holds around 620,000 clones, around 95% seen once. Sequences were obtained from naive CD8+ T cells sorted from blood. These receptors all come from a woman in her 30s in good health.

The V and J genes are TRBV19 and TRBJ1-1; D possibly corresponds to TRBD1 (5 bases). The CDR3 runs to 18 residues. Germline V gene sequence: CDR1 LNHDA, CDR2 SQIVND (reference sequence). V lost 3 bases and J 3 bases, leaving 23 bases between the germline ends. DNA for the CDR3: TGTGCCAGTAGTATCGTCTCGGAGGGGAGTATCGGATACACTGAAGCTTTCTTT. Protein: CASSIVSEGSIGYTEAFF.

The CDR3 DNA is TGTGCCAGCAGCTTGTGGGGAGGCTCCTACAATGAGCAGTTCTTC. Protein sequence: CASSLWGGSYNEQFF. This chain joins TRBV5-6 and TRBJ2-1; possibly TRBD2 for D (6 bases). Trimming left V 1 base short and J 0 bases short, with 8 bases between. Germline CDR1 is SGHDT and CDR2 is YYEEEE. The CDR3 is 15 amino acids.

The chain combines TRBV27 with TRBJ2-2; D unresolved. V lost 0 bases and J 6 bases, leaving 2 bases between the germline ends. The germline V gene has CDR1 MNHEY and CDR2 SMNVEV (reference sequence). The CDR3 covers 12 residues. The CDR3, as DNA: TGTGCCAGCAGTTTATCCTCCGGGGAGCTGTTTTTT. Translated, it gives CASSLSSGELFF.

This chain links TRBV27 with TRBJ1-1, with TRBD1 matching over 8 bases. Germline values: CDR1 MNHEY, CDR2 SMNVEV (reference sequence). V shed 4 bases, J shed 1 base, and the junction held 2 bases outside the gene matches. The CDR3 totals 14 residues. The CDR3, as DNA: TGTGCCAGCAGTTCCGGGACAGGGAACACTGAAGCTTTCTTT. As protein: CASSSGTGNTEAFF.

The CDR3 DNA reads as TGTGCCAGCAGCCAAGATTCTGGGGACGGGAGTTTATACTCAGATACGCAGTATTTT. Protein: CASSQDSGDGSLYSDTQYF. The chain carries TRBV4-2 and TRBJ2-3, with D tentatively TRBD2 (6 bases). Germline CDR1 reads LGHNA; CDR2 reads YNFKEQ. V lost 0 bases and J lost 4, with 23 bases in between. The CDR3 runs to 19 residues.

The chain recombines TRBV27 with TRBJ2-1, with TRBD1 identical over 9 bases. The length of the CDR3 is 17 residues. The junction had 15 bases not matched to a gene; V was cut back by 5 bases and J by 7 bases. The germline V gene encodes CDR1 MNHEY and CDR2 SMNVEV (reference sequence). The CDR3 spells CASSQTHGTGMWNEQFF. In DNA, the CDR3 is TGTGCCAGCAGTCAAACCCATGGGACAGGGATGTGGAATGAGCAGTTCTTC.

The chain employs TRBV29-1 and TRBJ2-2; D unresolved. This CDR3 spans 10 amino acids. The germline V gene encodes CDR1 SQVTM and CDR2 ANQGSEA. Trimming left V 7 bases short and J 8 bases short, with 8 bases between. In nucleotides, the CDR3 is TGCAGCGGCTATATAGGGGAGCTGTTTTTT. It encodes CSGYIGELFF.

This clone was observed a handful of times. The CDR3 DNA sequence: TGCGCCAGCAGCCAGGAGAGTTTCGTTGGAAACACCATATATTTT. Translating it yields CASSQESFVGNTIYF. The gene calls are TRBV4-1 and TRBJ1-3; unclear D gene. Germline V CDR1 and CDR2: MGHRA, YSYEKL. Deletions cut 3 bases from V and 3 bases from J, with 12 bases between. The CDR3 contains 15 residues.

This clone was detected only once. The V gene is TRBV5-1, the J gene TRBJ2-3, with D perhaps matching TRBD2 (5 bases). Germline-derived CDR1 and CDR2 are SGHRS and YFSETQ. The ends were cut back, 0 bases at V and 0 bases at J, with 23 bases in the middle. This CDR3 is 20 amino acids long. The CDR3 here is CASSLEWSPAVAASTDTQYF. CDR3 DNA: TGCGCCAGCAGCTTGGAGTGGAGTCCAGCGGTGGCGGCTAGCACAGATACGCAGTATTTT.

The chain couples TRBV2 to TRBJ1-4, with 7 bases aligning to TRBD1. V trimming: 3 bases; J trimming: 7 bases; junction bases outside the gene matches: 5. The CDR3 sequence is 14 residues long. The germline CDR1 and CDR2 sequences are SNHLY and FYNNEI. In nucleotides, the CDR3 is TGTGCCAGCAGTGACGACAGGGAAGGTGAAAAACTGTTTTTT. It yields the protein CASSDDREGEKLFF.

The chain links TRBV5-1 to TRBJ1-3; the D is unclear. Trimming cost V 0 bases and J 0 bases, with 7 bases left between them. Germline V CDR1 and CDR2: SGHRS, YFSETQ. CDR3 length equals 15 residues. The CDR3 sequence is CASSLAGGSGNTIYF. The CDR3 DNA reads TGCGCCAGCAGCTTGGCAGGTGGCTCTGGAAACACCATATATTTT.

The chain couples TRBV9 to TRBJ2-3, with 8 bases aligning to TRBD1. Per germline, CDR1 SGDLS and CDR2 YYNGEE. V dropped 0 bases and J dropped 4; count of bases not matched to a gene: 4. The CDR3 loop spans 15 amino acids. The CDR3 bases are TGTGCCAGCAGCGTAGGGGACAGGACGGCAGATACGCAGTATTTT. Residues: CASSVGDRTADTQYF.

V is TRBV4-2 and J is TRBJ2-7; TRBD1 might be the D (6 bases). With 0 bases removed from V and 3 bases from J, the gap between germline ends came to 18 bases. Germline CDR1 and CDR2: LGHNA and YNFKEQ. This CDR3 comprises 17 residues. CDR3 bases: TGTGCCAGCAGCCAAGATGGGGGCACAGAGACGTTCTACGAGCAGTACTTC. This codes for CASSQDGGTETFYEQYF.

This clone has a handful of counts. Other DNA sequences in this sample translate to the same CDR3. CDR3 residues: CASSVGTSGYEQYF. The CDR3 bases are TGTGCCAGCAGCGTAGGGACTAGCGGATACGAGCAGTACTTC. This rearrangement joins TRBV9 to TRBJ2-7; 10 positions agree with TRBD2. The germline V gene has CDR1 SGDLS and CDR2 YYNGEE. V gave up 0 bases and J gave up 4 bases; unmatched junction bases: 1. The CDR3 length is 14 residues. The entire variable domain, with the rest obtained from reference TRBV9 and TRBJ2-7, is as follows: DSGVTQTPKHLITATGQRVTLRCSPRSGDLSVYWYQQSLDQGLQFLIQYYNGEERAKGNILERFSAQQFPDLHSELNLSSLELGDSALYFCASSVGTSGYEQYFGPGTRLTVT.

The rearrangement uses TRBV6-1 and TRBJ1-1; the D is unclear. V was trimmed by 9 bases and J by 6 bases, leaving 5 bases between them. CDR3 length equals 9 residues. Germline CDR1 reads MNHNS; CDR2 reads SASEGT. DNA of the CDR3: TGTGCCAGTGACGCTGAAGCTTTCTTT. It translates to CASDAEAFF.

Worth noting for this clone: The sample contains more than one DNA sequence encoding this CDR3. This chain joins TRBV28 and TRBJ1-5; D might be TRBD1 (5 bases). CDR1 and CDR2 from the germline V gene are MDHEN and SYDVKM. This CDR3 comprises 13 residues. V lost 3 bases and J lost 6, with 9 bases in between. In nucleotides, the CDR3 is TGTGCCAGCAGTTTGAGGGGTGGTCAGCCCCAGCATTTT. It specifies CASSLRGGQPQHF.

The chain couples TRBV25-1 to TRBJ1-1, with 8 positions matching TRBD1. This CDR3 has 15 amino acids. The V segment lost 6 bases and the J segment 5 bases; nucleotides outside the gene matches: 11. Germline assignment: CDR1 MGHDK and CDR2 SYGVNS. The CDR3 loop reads CASRNDRGRNTEAFF. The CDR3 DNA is TGTGCCAGCAGGAACGACAGGGGCAGGAATACTGAAGCTTTCTTT.